These T cell receptor beta chains were read from a single sample in a study of shared clonotypes between healthy human individuals. Repertoires were generated with immunoSEQ multiplex PCR, while TCRdb's copy carries only in-frame clones and drops some. This sample has 2 million to 2.5 million clones, with 85% to 95% found just once. The material sequenced was naive CD4+ T cells from PBMCs. These receptors all come from a man in his late teens or twenties in good health. Some clones in this sample may be carry-over from other donors' samples. Each CDR3 is given with its conserved first and last residue. The D gene is left open where the match is weak. A row's size may be missing; if present it is once, few, many or a size class.

v_gene: TRBV29-1; d_gene: TRBD2; abundance: -; j_gene: TRBJ2-3; CDR3nt: TGCAGCGCCTCGAGCGGGAGATCAGATACGCAGTATTTT; CDR3aa: CSASSGRSDTQYF
v_gene: TRBV19; d_gene: TRBD2; abundance: -; j_gene: TRBJ2-7; CDR3nt: TGTGCCAGTAGTTGGCCGATTAGCGGGAGCTACGAGCAGTACTTC; CDR3aa: CASSWPISGSYEQYF
v_gene: TRBV5-6; d_gene: -; abundance: -; j_gene: TRBJ2-3; CDR3nt: TGTGCCAGCAGCTTCGGACTACTTAGCACAGATACGCAGTATTTT; CDR3aa: CASSFGLLSTDTQYF
v_gene: TRBV7-2; d_gene: TRBD1; abundance: -; j_gene: TRBJ2-1; CDR3nt: TGTGCCAGCAGCTTAGGGGCAGGGGGTTACAATGAGCAGTTCTTC; CDR3aa: CASSLGAGGYNEQFF
v_gene: TRBV9; d_gene: -; abundance: -; j_gene: TRBJ2-1; CDR3nt: TGTGCCAGCAGCGTAGACCCCGTCATATACAATGAGCAGTTCTTC; CDR3aa: CASSVDPVIYNEQFF
v_gene: TRBV19; d_gene: -; abundance: -; j_gene: TRBJ2-3; CDR3nt: TGTGCCAGTAGTGCCCCATTACAGGGACATACGCAGTATTTT; CDR3aa: CASSAPLQGHTQYF
v_gene: TRBV7-9; d_gene: -; abundance: few; j_gene: TRBJ1-1; CDR3nt: TGTGCCAGCAGCGCATACACAGGGAACACTGAAGCTTTCTTT; CDR3aa: CASSAYTGNTEAFF
v_gene: TRBV4-3; d_gene: -; abundance: -; j_gene: TRBJ2-3; CDR3nt: TGCGCCAGCAGCCCAAAGGGGAGGTTGGGCACAGATACGCAGTATTTT; CDR3aa: CASSPKGRLGTDTQYF
v_gene: TRBV27; d_gene: -; abundance: -; j_gene: TRBJ2-7; CDR3nt: TGTGCCAGCAGTTTATCGACCCTTTCACTAGCGGGACAGGGCGAGCAGTACTTC; CDR3aa: CASSLSTLSLAGQGEQYF
v_gene: TRBV19; d_gene: -; abundance: -; j_gene: TRBJ2-3; CDR3nt: TGTGCCAGTAGCGACAGAAATACGCAGTATTTT; CDR3aa: CASSDRNTQYF
v_gene: TRBV28; d_gene: -; abundance: -; j_gene: TRBJ1-2; CDR3nt: TGTGCCAGCAGTTCCGAGAACTGGCTGGGCTATGGCTACACCTTC; CDR3aa: CASSSENWLGYGYTF
v_gene: TRBV4-2; d_gene: TRBD2; abundance: -; j_gene: TRBJ2-1; CDR3nt: TGTGCCAGCAGCCAAGAACCCATGGGACTAGCGGGGATCAATGAGCAGTTCTTC; CDR3aa: CASSQEPMGLAGINEQFF
v_gene: TRBV29-1; d_gene: -; abundance: -; j_gene: TRBJ1-1; CDR3nt: TGCAGCGCAAACAGGGATTTGAACACTGAAGCTTTCTTT; CDR3aa: CSANRDLNTEAFF
v_gene: TRBV19; d_gene: TRBD1; abundance: -; j_gene: TRBJ2-5; CDR3nt: TGTGCCAGTAGTACACAGGGGGTTCGAGGGACCCAGTACTTC; CDR3aa: CASSTQGVRGTQYF
v_gene: TRBV9; d_gene: -; abundance: -; j_gene: TRBJ2-3; CDR3nt: TGTGCCAGCAGCGTAGTTAGCACAGATACGCAGTATTTT; CDR3aa: CASSVVSTDTQYF
v_gene: TRBV15; d_gene: -; abundance: once; j_gene: TRBJ1-2; CDR3nt: TGTGCCACCAGCAGCAGATTGGGGGCTAACTATGGCTACACCTTC; CDR3aa: CATSSRLGANYGYTF
v_gene: TRBV4-1; d_gene: TRBD2; abundance: -; j_gene: TRBJ2-5; CDR3nt: TGCGCCAGCAGCCAAGGCCGCGGGGGATCACAAGAGACCCAGTACTTC; CDR3aa: CASSQGRGGSQETQYF
v_gene: TRBV7-3; d_gene: -; abundance: -; j_gene: TRBJ2-7; CDR3nt: TGTGCCAGCAGCCCCACGGAGGGACAGCTCTACGAGCAGTACTTC; CDR3aa: CASSPTEGQLYEQYF
v_gene: TRBV28; d_gene: -; abundance: -; j_gene: TRBJ1-1; CDR3nt: TGTGCCAGCTCGGGGGGGCAGATGAACACTGAAGCTTTCTTT; CDR3aa: CASSGGQMNTEAFF
v_gene: TRBV4-1; d_gene: -; abundance: -; j_gene: TRBJ2-2; CDR3nt: TGCGCCAGCAGCCTTTCTCCTAGGGCGTCCCAATCCGGGGAGCTGTTTTTT; CDR3aa: CASSLSPRASQSGELFF
v_gene: TRBV5-3; d_gene: -; abundance: -; j_gene: TRBJ2-7; CDR3nt: TGTGCCAGAAGTCTGGTAACAGGGCGGTTCTACGAGCAGTACTTC; CDR3aa: CARSLVTGRFYEQYF
v_gene: TRBV4-2; d_gene: -; abundance: -; j_gene: TRBJ2-7; CDR3nt: TGTGCCAGCAGCCAAGTCCGGGGGGGGACAGGGAGCGAGCAGTACTTC; CDR3aa: CASSQVRGGTGSEQYF
v_gene: TRBV5-1; d_gene: TRBD2; abundance: -; j_gene: TRBJ2-1; CDR3nt: TGCGCCAGCAGGTACGGGGGGACTAGACACAATGAGCAGTTCTTC; CDR3aa: CASRYGGTRHNEQFF
v_gene: TRBV6-1; d_gene: -; abundance: -; j_gene: TRBJ1-3; CDR3nt: TGTGCCAGCAGTGACAGGTTCTCTGGAAACACCATATATTTT; CDR3aa: CASSDRFSGNTIYF
v_gene: TRBV5-4; d_gene: -; abundance: -; j_gene: TRBJ2-5; CDR3nt: TGTGCCAGCAGTCCAGGTGAGCGGGCCTACCAAGAGACCCAGTACTTC; CDR3aa: CASSPGERAYQETQYF
v_gene: TRBV7-9; d_gene: TRBD1; abundance: -; j_gene: TRBJ2-3; CDR3nt: TGTGCCAGCAGCTCCCGGGACAGACAATTTCGTACGCAGTATTTT; CDR3aa: CASSSRDRQFRTQYF
v_gene: TRBV9; d_gene: TRBD2; abundance: -; j_gene: TRBJ2-3; CDR3nt: TGTGCCAGCAGCGTCGGGGGGACAGATACGCAGTATTTT; CDR3aa: CASSVGGTDTQYF